These 20 T cell receptor beta chains were all obtained from the same sample, sequenced in a study of cytomegalovirus exposure and HLA in healthy donors. The PCR ran on 60 Vbeta and 13 Jbeta primers. Some clones are missing from TCRdb's copy, which holds only in-frame ones; the method was immunoSEQ multiplex PCR. The top ten hold roughly 6.7% of the sample, which has about 160,000 clones, around 80% seen once. Source material: PBMCs. The receptors shown here come from a man aged 50-59 years in good health and CMV-seropositive.

In this sample, this clone turned up once. For the CDR3, the DNA is TGTGCCAGCAGCTTAGCGGGACAGGGAGGGAACACCATATATTTT. Protein product: CASSLAGQGGNTIYF. V and J are TRBV7-2 and TRBJ1-3; 9 bases are a match to TRBD1. Germline V CDR1 and CDR2: SGHTA, FQGNSA. This CDR3 comprises 15 residues. V lost 0 bases to trimming and J lost 7 bases; unmatched junction nucleotides: 4.

The rearrangement uses TRBV6-1 and TRBJ2-5; D is uncertain. Germline assignment: CDR1 MNHNS and CDR2 SASEGT. The CDR3 length is 14 residues. V lost 1 base to trimming and J lost 2 bases, with 8 bases between them. CDR3 in amino acids: CASSEGLDQETQYF. CDR3 nucleotide sequence: TGTGCCAGCAGTGAAGGACTGGATCAAGAGACCCAGTACTTC.

This rearrangement joins TRBV9 to TRBJ2-3; possibly TRBD2 for D (6 bases). The CDR3 runs to 13 residues. The V and J ends lost 0 bases and 6 bases respectively, with 8 bases between them. Germline CDR1 and CDR2: SGDLS and YYNGEE. For the CDR3, the DNA is TGTGCCAGCAGCGTAGCACTAGCCGATACGCAGTATTTT. Amino acids: CASSVALADTQYF.

This sequence joins TRBV5-1 and TRBJ2-1; D unresolved. This CDR3 region has 14 residues. Between the trimmed V and J ends, which lost 4 bases and 1 base, there was a span of 9 bases. Germline V gene sequence: CDR1 SGHRS, CDR2 YFSETQ. The CDR3 protein is CASSGLRSYNEQFF. The CDR3 coding sequence is TGCGCCAGCAGCGGGCTACGGTCCTACAATGAGCAGTTCTTC.

The CDR3 bases are TGCGCCAGCAGCGGGTGGGGGGGGAGTGAGCAGTTCTTC. The encoded protein is CASSGWGGSEQFF. The chain employs TRBV5-1 and TRBJ2-1; 7 bases agree with TRBD2. CDR1 is SGHRS and CDR2 is YFSETQ in the germline V gene. V was clipped by 4 bases and J by 9 bases; unmatched bases: 7. This CDR3 region has 13 residues.

The chain joins TRBV2 to TRBJ1-2; the D is unclear. The germline V and J ends were trimmed by 6 bases and 4 bases, with 12 bases remaining between them. The CDR3 totals 13 residues. CDR1 and CDR2 (germline): SNHLY, FYNNEI. The CDR3 sequence: CASRAGLIYGYTF. CDR3 DNA sequence: TGTGCCAGCAGGGCGGGCCTTATCTATGGCTACACCTTC.

The V call is TRBV7-8, the J call TRBJ1-2; D is undetermined. Trimming shortened V by 3 bases and J by 0 bases, and 5 bases separated the two germline ends. Germline V gene sequence: CDR1 SGHVS, CDR2 FQNEAQ. The CDR3 totals 13 residues. This CDR3 reads CASSLYTNYGYTF. CDR3 sequence (DNA): TGTGCCAGCAGCTTGTATACTAACTATGGCTACACCTTC.

In the case of this clone: The junction does not match germline at one end; this may be a read error. At the DNA level, this CDR3 is encoded by other sequences in the same sample as well. The V gene is TRBV7-7, the J gene TRBJ2-5, with 12 nucleotides matching TRBD2. The CDR3 is made up of 15 amino acids. Germline V lookup: CDR1 SSHAT, CDR2 FNYEAQ (reference sequence). In nucleotides, the CDR3 is TGTGCTAGCAGCTTGGCTAGCGGGAGGGGTGAGACCCAGTACTTC. It yields the protein CASSLASGRGETQYF.

The chain combines TRBV6-1 with TRBJ1-6, with TRBD1 as a possible D gene (5 bases). The CDR3 sequence is 15 residues long. Per germline, CDR1 MNHNS and CDR2 SASEGT. Trimming pared 10 bases from V and 6 bases from J, leaving 19 bases between. The CDR3 loop reads CATDSFTGFNSPLHF. CDR3 sequence (DNA): TGTGCCACCGATAGTTTCACAGGCTTTAATTCACCCCTCCACTTT.

This chain links TRBV6-1 with TRBJ2-1; a weak D match, TRBD1 (5 bases). Germline CDR1 reads MNHNS; CDR2 reads SASEGT. Between the trimmed V and J ends, which lost 7 bases and 0 bases, there was a span of 13 bases. The CDR3 has 15 residues. In DNA form, the CDR3 reads TGTGCCAGCACGAAGGGGTCGACCTCCTACAATGAGCAGTTCTTC. Residues: CASTKGSTSYNEQFF.

CDR3 DNA sequence: TGTGCCAGCAGTTACTCCAGGCTAGCGGAAGAGACCCAGTACTTC. It codes for CASSYSRLAEETQYF. The rearrangement uses TRBV6-5 and TRBJ2-5; 7 nucleotides line up with TRBD2. V lost 0 bases, J lost 3 bases, and 4 bases stayed unmatched. CDR3 length: 15 amino acids. CDR1 MNHEY and CDR2 SVGAGI come from the germline V gene.

This chain links TRBV19 with TRBJ1-2; maybe TRBD1 (5 bases). The V and J ends lost 7 bases and 2 bases respectively, with 14 bases between them. The germline gives CDR1 LNHDA, CDR2 SQIVND (reference sequence). The CDR3 is made up of 14 amino acids. CDR3 in amino acids: CASKEGLANYGYTF. The CDR3 DNA sequence: TGTGCCAGTAAGGAGGGGCTGGCGAACTATGGCTACACCTTC.

The chain recombines TRBV29-1 with TRBJ2-7; D unresolved. Trimming took off 3 bases at V and 2 bases at J, with 8 bases between the two ends. The CDR3 has 12 amino acids. Germline V gene lookup returns CDR1 SQVTM and CDR2 ANQGSEA. The CDR3 loop reads CSVEVSTYEQYF. The CDR3 coding sequence is TGCAGCGTTGAGGTCAGTACCTACGAGCAGTACTTC.

This clone was recorded a few times. V and J are TRBV19 and TRBJ2-3; 9 bases agree with TRBD2. V was pared by 1 base and J by 2 bases, with 10 bases of the junction left unmatched. The germline V gene has CDR1 LNHDA and CDR2 SQIVND (reference sequence). The CDR3 is 18 amino acids. This CDR3 is CASSIAGASGVNTDTQYF. The CDR3 DNA follows: TGTGCCAGTAGTATAGCGGGAGCTAGCGGGGTAAACACAGATACGCAGTATTTT.

The chain joins TRBV7-9 to TRBJ1-1; 7 bases align to TRBD1. The CDR3 is 14 residues long. Per the germline V gene, CDR1 is SEHNR and CDR2 is FQNEAQ (reference sequence). V lost 5 bases and J lost 1; bases outside the gene matches: 4. As DNA, the CDR3 is TGTGCCAGCAGCCCTGACAGGGCGAACACTGAAGCTTTCTTT. Residues: CASSPDRANTEAFF.

J is TRBJ1-6 and V is TRBV11-2, with TRBD1 matching 9 bases. V lost 6 bases to trimming and J lost 5 bases; unmatched junction nucleotides: 5. CDR3 size: 15 residues. Germline V gene data show CDR1 as SGHAT and CDR2 as FQNNGV. The CDR3, as DNA: TGTGCCAGCAGAACCGACAGGGGGAATAATTCACCCCTCCACTTT. Its translation is CASRTDRGNNSPLHF. The variable domain in full, completed from reference TRBV11-2 and TRBJ1-6, reads EAGVAQSPRYKIIEKRQSVAFWCNPISGHATLYWYQQILGQGPKLLIQFQNNGVVDDSQLPKDRFSAERLKGVDSTLKIQPAKLEDSAVYLCASRTDRGNNSPLHFGNGTRLTVT.

The chain carries TRBV19 and TRBJ1-5; D gene unclear. There are 16 residues in the CDR3. Trimming shortened V by 6 bases and J by 6 bases, and 21 bases separated the two germline ends. In germline, CDR1 is LNHDA, CDR2 SQIVND (reference sequence). In DNA form, the CDR3 reads TGTGCCAGTAGAGCCCCCGCGGCGGGTCTGGGTCAGCCCCAGCATTTT. Translating it yields CASRAPAAGLGQPQHF.

The V call is TRBV19, the J call TRBJ1-2; 7 nucleotides align to TRBD1. V shed 7 bases and J 4 bases; nucleotides not matched to a gene: 3. CDR1 and CDR2 (germline): LNHDA, SQIVND (reference sequence). This CDR3 region has 12 residues. The CDR3 region is CASTTGSYGYTF. The CDR3 nucleotides are TGTGCCAGTACGACAGGGTCCTATGGCTACACCTTC.

The table lists this clone with a count of one. The gene calls are TRBV10-2 and TRBJ1-4, with 8 bases fitting TRBD1. The CDR3 totals 17 residues. Trimming cost V 0 bases and J 8 bases; bases outside gene matches: 11. Per germline, CDR1 WSHSY and CDR2 SAAADI. The CDR3 loop is CASSESELAGGEEKLFF. The CDR3 DNA follows: TGCGCCAGCAGTGAGTCGGAACTGGCAGGGGGCGAGGAAAAACTGTTTTTT.

The CDR3 nucleotides read TGTGCCAGCAGTGTTACCCTCGGGGACAGAGGAACCGAAAAACTGTTTTTT. It translates to CASSVTLGDRGTEKLFF. This sequence joins TRBV27 and TRBJ1-4, with TRBD1 matching 7 bases. V was clipped by 5 bases and J by 8 bases; unmatched bases: 17. The CDR3 loop spans 17 amino acids. Germline V gene lookup returns CDR1 MNHEY and CDR2 SMNVEV (reference sequence).